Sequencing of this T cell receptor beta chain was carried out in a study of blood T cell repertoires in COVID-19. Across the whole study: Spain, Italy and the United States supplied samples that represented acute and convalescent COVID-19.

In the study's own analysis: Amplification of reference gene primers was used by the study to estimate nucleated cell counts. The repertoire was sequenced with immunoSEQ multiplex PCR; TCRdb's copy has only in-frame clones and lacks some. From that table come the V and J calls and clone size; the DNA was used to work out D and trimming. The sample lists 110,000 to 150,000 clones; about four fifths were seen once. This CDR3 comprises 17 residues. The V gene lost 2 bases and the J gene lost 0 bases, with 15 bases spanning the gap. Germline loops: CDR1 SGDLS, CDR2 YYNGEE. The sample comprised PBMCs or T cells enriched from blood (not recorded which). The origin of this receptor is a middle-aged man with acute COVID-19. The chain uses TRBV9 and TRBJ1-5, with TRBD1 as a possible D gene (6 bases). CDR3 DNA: TGTGCCAGCAGCGTGGGGCTTGACAGGTATAGCAATCAGCCCCAGCATTTT. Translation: CASSVGLDRYSNQPQHF.